This entry is about one T cell receptor (beta chain). Its antigen is as yet unknown. Sequencing used immunoSEQ multiplex PCR; TCRdb keeps in-frame clones, though not all of them. This table holds around 100,000 clones, 90% found once. The entry originates in a study of OX40 agonist ivuxolimab in advanced cancers. Study summary: Previous treatment with anti-PD-1, anti-PD-L1 or anti-CTLA-4 therapy was allowed; 40% had received some. Three patients, one with hepatocellular carcinoma and two with cutaneous melanoma, responded partially.

The CDR3 has 17 residues. Per the germline V gene, CDR1 is SNHLY and CDR2 is FYNNEI. V was clipped by 6 bases and J by 3 bases; unmatched bases: 12. Study-wide findings and caveats: Determination of antigen specificity was not performed for the expanded peripheral T cells.

The rearrangement uses TRBV2 and TRBJ2-1; 9 bases align to TRBD1. The source is an adult with an advanced solid tumor such as melanoma, head and neck, liver or kidney cancer. The sample consisted of CD4+ or CD8+ T cells sorted from blood, taken in a trial of the OX40 agonist ivuxolimab. CDR3 sequence reads: CASRGLPGQGNYNEQFF. In DNA form, the CDR3 reads TGTGCCAGCAGGGGATTACCGGGACAGGGTAACTACAATGAGCAGTTCTTC.